The 29 T cell receptor beta chains below were found in one sample sequenced in a study of T cell responses to AZD1222 COVID-19 vaccine. Sequencing used immunoSEQ multiplex PCR; TCRdb keeps in-frame clones, though not all of them. This repertoire shows around 120,000 clones, 88% found once; its top ten account for around a sixth. Sequenced here: peripheral blood, sampled on day 0 of MenACWY control vaccination. Receptors originate from an adult in good health.

The chain is built from TRBV3-1 (or the pseudogene TRBV3-2) and TRBJ2-5; TRBD1 matches 9 bases. CDR1 is LGHDT and CDR2 is YNNKEL in the germline V gene (reference sequence). The CDR3 length is 15 residues. Losses at the gene ends were 6 bases for V and 1 base for J; bases not matched to a gene: 6. The CDR3 bases are TGTGCCAGCAGACGGGACAGGGAACCCCAAGAGACCCAGTACTTC. The encoded protein is CASRRDREPQETQYF.

The J gene is TRBJ1-3, the V gene TRBV7-2, with D unresolved. Trimming stripped 1 base from V and 2 bases from J, with 12 bases between. Germline V gives CDR1 SGHTA, CDR2 FQGNSA. CDR3 length equals 16 residues. CDR3 protein: CASSLVGWLTGNTIYF. The CDR3 region has the DNA TGTGCCAGCAGCTTAGTGGGATGGCTCACTGGAAACACCATATATTTT.

The chain recombines TRBV18 with TRBJ2-7; possibly TRBD2 for D (6 bases). The CDR3 is made up of 14 amino acids. Per the germline V gene, CDR1 is KGHSH and CDR2 is LQKENI. V shed 3 bases and J shed 3 bases, with 12 bases lying between them. The CDR3: CASSPSGTLYEQYF. For the CDR3, the DNA is TGTGCCAGCTCACCCTCGGGGACTCTCTACGAGCAGTACTTC.

The J gene is TRBJ2-1, the V gene TRBV30, with 9 bases aligning to TRBD1. CDR3 length: 15 amino acids. V lost 5 bases to trimming and J lost 7 bases; unmatched junction nucleotides: 12. CDR1 GTSNPN and CDR2 SVGIG come from the germline V gene (reference sequence). CDR3 nucleotides: TGTGCCTGGGTAGAACCACAGGGGGCGTGGAATGAGCAGTTCTTC. Amino acids: CAWVEPQGAWNEQFF. The entire variable domain, with the rest obtained from reference TRBV30 and TRBJ2-1, is as follows: SQTIHQWPATLVQPVGSPLSLECTVEGTSNPNLYWYRQAAGRGLQLLFYSVGIGQISSEVPQNLSASRPQDRQFILSSKKLLLSDSGFYLCAWVEPQGAWNEQFFGPGTRLTVL.

The gene calls are TRBV23-1 and TRBJ2-3; maybe TRBD1 (6 bases). TRBV23-1 has ORF status, its function being uncertain. The CDR3 is 14 residues long. V was cut by 8 bases and J by 3 bases, with 15 bases left in between. The CDR3 bases are TGCGCCAGCCAGGGGAAGGTAGGAACAGATACGCAGTATTTT. It codes for CASQGKVGTDTQYF.

The chain carries TRBV28 and TRBJ2-7; the D gene is possibly TRBD2 (6 bases). The CDR3 has 15 residues. Germline V gene data show CDR1 as MDHEN and CDR2 as SYDVKM. Trimming cost V 5 bases and J 6 bases, with 20 bases left between them. CDR3 region: CASSPAGTQAPEQYF. CDR3 in DNA: TGTGCCAGCAGTCCCGCGGGGACTCAAGCACCCGAGCAGTACTTC.

The chain uses TRBV7-2 and TRBJ2-7; TRBD2 aligns across 9 bases. CDR1 is SGHTA and CDR2 is FQGNSA in the germline V gene. The CDR3 is 15 amino acids. V gave up 2 bases and J gave up 2 bases; unmatched junction bases: 4. The CDR3, as DNA: TGTGCCAGCAGCTTAAGACTAGCGGCAACCTACGAGCAGTACTTC. Amino acids: CASSLRLAATYEQYF.

The chain is built from TRBV5-4 and TRBJ1-1; D may be TRBD1 (5 bases). Between the trimmed V and J ends, which lost 4 bases and 1 base, there was a span of 14 bases. The germline CDR1 and CDR2 sequences are SGHNT and YYREEE (reference sequence). The CDR3 sequence is 15 residues long. The CDR3 protein is CASSKEQTANTEAFF. Here the CDR3 DNA reads TGTGCCAGCAGCAAGGAGCAGACAGCGAACACTGAAGCTTTCTTT.

This chain connects TRBV27 to TRBJ2-7; no clear D. Deletions cut 5 bases from V and 3 bases from J, with 20 bases between. This CDR3 region has 16 residues. The V gene's germline CDR1 is MNHEY and CDR2 SMNVEV (reference sequence). CDR3 in amino acids: CASSTYQASSSYEQYF. DNA of the CDR3: TGTGCCAGCAGTACTTATCAGGCATCATCCAGCTACGAGCAGTACTTC.

The chain combines TRBV7-9 with TRBJ2-7, with 8 bases matching TRBD1. The CDR3 runs 14 residues. With 5 bases clipped from V and 3 bases from J, the junction kept 6 bases outside the gene matches. The germline gives CDR1 SEHNR, CDR2 FQNEAQ (reference sequence). CDR3 region: CASSGQGRSYEQYF. CDR3 coding DNA: TGTGCCAGCAGCGGACAGGGTAGGAGCTACGAGCAGTACTTC.

This clone showed up just a few times. The V gene is TRBV14, the J gene TRBJ2-7; D gene uncertain. V lost 4 bases and J lost 0, with 7 bases in between. This CDR3 has 13 residues. From germline, CDR1 is SGHDN and CDR2 FVKESK. The CDR3 region has the DNA TGTGCCAGCAGCCTTCGACCCTCCTACGAGCAGTACTTC. This codes for CASSLRPSYEQYF.

This chain links TRBV18 with TRBJ1-2; 7 positions match TRBD1. The CDR3 loop spans 14 amino acids. V shed 3 bases, J shed 4 bases, and the junction held 5 bases outside the gene matches. Per the germline V gene, CDR1 is KGHSH and CDR2 is LQKENI. CDR3 nucleotide sequence: TGTGCCAGCTCACCTCAGACAGGGCTCTATGGCTACACCTTC. Its protein is CASSPQTGLYGYTF.

V usage is TRBV30 and J usage is TRBJ2-5; a weak D match, TRBD2 (6 bases). The CDR3 has 14 amino acids. V dropped 2 bases and J dropped 5 bases, with 15 bases sitting between them. Germline CDR1 is GTSNPN and CDR2 is SVGIG (reference sequence). The CDR3 sequence is CAWSPQGGKETQYF. The CDR3 DNA follows: TGTGCCTGGAGTCCCCAGGGAGGCAAGGAGACCCAGTACTTC. The whole variable domain, filled in from reference TRBV30 and TRBJ2-5, reads SQTIHQWPATLVQPVGSPLSLECTVEGTSNPNLYWYRQAAGRGLQLLFYSVGIGQISSEVPQNLSASRPQDRQFILSSKKLLLSDSGFYLCAWSPQGGKETQYFGPGTRLLVL.

The rearrangement links TRBV19 to TRBJ1-6, with D possibly TRBD1 on 6 matching bases. Trimming cost V 4 bases and J 10 bases, with 11 bases left between them. The CDR3 totals 13 residues. CDR1 is LNHDA, CDR2 SQIVND, per germline (reference sequence). CDR3 sequence (DNA): TGTGCCAGTAGTAGGCAGGGGAACTCACCCCTCCACTTT. It translates to CASSRQGNSPLHF.

This clone has a single count. The chain has TRBV10-3 and TRBJ1-1, with 12 bases fitting TRBD1. J lost 5 bases, V lost 2 bases, and 6 bases had no gene match. The CDR3 spans 16 residues. Germline lookup yields CDR1 ENHRY and CDR2 SYGVKD. In nucleotides, the CDR3 is TGTGCCATCAGTGAGAGGGACAGGGGGCGCGGAACTGAAGCTTTCTTT. This gives the protein CAISERDRGRGTEAFF.

This chain uses TRBV19 with TRBJ2-4; D possibly corresponds to TRBD2 (5 bases). The germline CDR1 and CDR2 sequences are LNHDA and SQIVND (reference sequence). This CDR3 is built from 16 residues. Trimming stripped 4 bases from V and 0 bases from J, with 13 bases between. CDR3 bases: TGTGCCAGTAGTACGACGAGGGAAGGAGCCAAAAACATTCAGTACTTC. It codes for CASSTTREGAKNIQYF.

This clone has only one observation. This chain uses TRBV18 with TRBJ2-7, with 9 bases matching TRBD1. This CDR3 is 16 amino acids long. Germline assignment: CDR1 KGHSH and CDR2 LQKENI. The trim removed 1 base at V and 7 bases at J, leaving 11 bases unmatched. The CDR3 DNA sequence: TGTGCCAGCTCACCACTGAGCATACAGGGGGCCGGGGAGCAGTACTTC. Protein product: CASSPLSIQGAGEQYF.

The V call is TRBV7-9, the J call TRBJ1-1; D remains ambiguous. Germline V gene lookup returns CDR1 SEHNR and CDR2 FQNEAQ (reference sequence). The germline V and J ends were trimmed by 5 bases and 10 bases, with 11 bases remaining between them. The CDR3 has 11 amino acids. The CDR3 DNA is TGTGCCAGCAGCAACCCCTTGGGAGCTTTCTTT. Its translation: CASSNPLGAFF.

The table lists this clone with a count of one. This chain connects TRBV7-2 to TRBJ2-7, with D perhaps given as TRBD1 or TRBD2 (5 bases each). The V and J ends lost 4 bases and 1 base respectively, with 8 bases between them. The CDR3 contains 13 residues. The germline gives CDR1 SGHTA, CDR2 FQGNSA. The chain's CDR3 is CASSSGASYEQYF. CDR3 bases: TGTGCCAGCAGCTCCGGGGCGTCCTACGAGCAGTACTTC.

This clone has a single count. The chain combines TRBV4-1 with TRBJ1-3; possible D gene TRBD1, 5 bases. Germline V gene sequence: CDR1 MGHRA, CDR2 YSYEKL. V was clipped by 4 bases and J by 1 base, with 17 bases between them. The CDR3 has 17 amino acids. CDR3 bases: TGCGCCAGCAGCCCCGGAGGGGCCCCGGGGTCTGGAAACACCATATATTTT. Translation gives CASSPGGAPGSGNTIYF.

The count of this clone is one. The chain employs TRBV5-5 and TRBJ2-7, with D hard to call. V was clipped by 3 bases and J by 3 bases, with 10 bases between them. Germline-derived CDR1 and CDR2 are SGHKS and YYEKEE (reference sequence). The CDR3 runs 13 residues. This CDR3 is CASSSPAGYEQYF. CDR3 coding DNA: TGTGCCAGCAGCTCGCCTGCCGGCTACGAGCAGTACTTC.

The chain carries TRBV19 and TRBJ1-5, with unresolved D. The V end lost 3 bases, the J end lost 2 bases, and 11 bases lay between the germline ends. This CDR3 is built from 15 residues. Germline V gene sequence: CDR1 LNHDA, CDR2 SQIVND (reference sequence). The CDR3 nucleotides are TGTGCCAGTAGTATCGGAAGGATCGGCAATCAGCCCCAGCATTTT. Translated: CASSIGRIGNQPQHF.

This clone has only one observation. The rearrangement joins TRBV12-3 or TRBV12-4 to TRBJ1-2, with D possibly matching TRBD1 (5 bases). CDR3 length: 12 residues. Deletions cut 5 bases from V and 6 bases from J, with 10 bases between. The DNA for the CDR3 is TGTGCCAGCAGTAAGACAGAAAATGGCTACACCTTC. Its protein product is CASSKTENGYTF.

The chain joins TRBV13 to TRBJ1-2, with D maybe TRBD1 (6 bases). Per germline, CDR1 PRHDT and CDR2 FYEKMQ (reference sequence). V was clipped by 5 bases and J by 4 bases, with 11 bases between them. The length of the CDR3 is 13 residues. CDR3 nucleotides: TGTGCCAGCAGCACGGACAGCTTCTATGGCTACACCTTC. Translating it yields CASSTDSFYGYTF.

V and J are TRBV5-1 and TRBJ2-7; possible D gene TRBD2, 6 bases. The CDR3 has 14 residues. Trimming cost V 4 bases and J 6 bases, with 17 bases left between them. Germline V gene lookup returns CDR1 SGHRS and CDR2 YFSETQ. The CDR3: CASSGGGVPSEQYF. The CDR3 DNA follows: TGCGCCAGCAGCGGCGGCGGGGTCCCTTCCGAGCAGTACTTC.

The rearrangement uses TRBV27 and TRBJ1-4; no firm D call. The length of the CDR3 is 14 residues. The V end was cut by 5 bases, the J end by 8 bases, with 15 bases between. CDR1 is MNHEY, CDR2 SMNVEV, per germline (reference sequence). CDR3: CASSATEGSEKLFF. CDR3 sequence (DNA): TGTGCCAGCAGTGCGACTGAGGGTAGCGAAAAACTGTTTTTT.

The J gene is TRBJ2-5, the V gene TRBV3-1 (or the pseudogene TRBV3-2); D might be TRBD2 (6 bases). Germline-derived CDR1 and CDR2 are LGHDT and YNNKEL (reference sequence). The V and J ends lost 4 bases and 6 bases respectively, with 18 bases between them. This CDR3 spans 15 amino acids. The CDR3 loop reads CASSLQQTSRKTQYF. The CDR3 bases are TGTGCCAGCAGCCTCCAGCAGACTAGTCGAAAGACCCAGTACTTC.

This clone occurred once. The chain is built from TRBV27 and TRBJ1-5, with 7 bases identical to TRBD1. Germline-derived CDR1 and CDR2 are MNHEY and SMNVEV (reference sequence). Losses at the gene ends were 5 bases for V and 3 bases for J; bases not matched to a gene: 10. This CDR3 has 16 residues. This CDR3 is CASSHTGAGVNQPQHF. The CDR3 DNA follows: TGTGCCAGCAGTCACACAGGGGCGGGGGTCAATCAGCCCCAGCATTTT.

The chain employs TRBV28 and TRBJ1-1, with TRBD1 identical over 7 bases. Germline V gives CDR1 MDHEN, CDR2 SYDVKM. CDR3 size: 12 residues. The junction had 9 bases not matched to a gene; V was cut back by 7 bases and J by 10 bases. DNA for the CDR3: TGTGCCAGCATTATCAGACAGGGCCGAGCTTTCTTT. It encodes CASIIRQGRAFF.